The rows below give T cell receptor beta chains drawn from one sample of a study of molecular identifiers for immune sequencing clone quantification. One entry per CDR3 protein results from TCRdb running MiXCR on the PCR reads. The top ten hold around 0.88% of the sample, which has 70,000 to 95,000 distinct CDR3 sequences, roughly 19% seen once. The specimen was naive CD8+ T cells from blood, with Jurkat cell RNA spiked in. These receptors were collected from a human donor in good health. Some libraries in this study had Jurkat cell RNA spiked in. Each CDR3 is given with its conserved first and last residue. A D gene is named only where the DNA matches it firmly. Clone size is given for some rows only: seen once, a few or many times, or a class if the clone is expanded.

j_call d_call clone_size v_call cdr3_nt cdr3_aa
TRBJ2-3 - many TRBV9 TGTGCCAGCAGCGTAGAGGGAACTAGCACAGATACGCAGTATTTT CASSVEGTSTDTQYF
TRBJ2-3 TRBD1 many TRBV4-3 TGCGCCAGCAGCCAAGCGACAGGGTTTGGTGGAGATACGCAGTATTTT CASSQATGFGGDTQYF
TRBJ1-1 TRBD1 many TRBV10-3 TGTGCCATCAGTACAGGGGGCCTGGTCCCTGAAGCTTTCTTT CAISTGGLVPEAFF
TRBJ1-5 TRBD1 many TRBV12-3/TRBV12-4 TGTGCCAGCAGCGGGACAGCGTATAGCAATCAGCCCCAGCATTTT CASSGTAYSNQPQHF
TRBJ2-7 TRBD2 many TRBV7-2 TGTGCCAGCAGCTTTGATAGCGGGAGGAGTTCTTACGAGCAGTACTTC CASSFDSGRSSYEQYF
TRBJ2-3 - - TRBV4-1 TGCGCCAGCAGCCAAGATTTAGGAGGATCTAGCACAGATACGCAGTATTTT CASSQDLGGSSTDTQYF
TRBJ2-3 - many TRBV4-1 TGCGCCAGCAGCCAAGATCAGCTTAGCGGTCCCACAGATACGCAGTATTTT CASSQDQLSGPTDTQYF
TRBJ1-1 TRBD1 few TRBV7-2 TGTGCCAACAGCTTTGGGACAGGCTCTGAAGCTTTCTTT CANSFGTGSEAFF
TRBJ2-5 - many TRBV7-9 TGTGCCAGCAGCCCGACCCTTAGCGGAGGGCAAGAGACCCAGTACTTC CASSPTLSGGQETQYF
TRBJ2-5 - many TRBV19 TGTGCCAGTAGTACCCTGCCCCAGGGTACTAACCTCGAGACCCAGTACTTC CASSTLPQGTNLETQYF
TRBJ1-5 - many TRBV20-1 TGCAGTGCTAGAGATATGTCAGGGGATCAGCCCCAGCATTTT CSARDMSGDQPQHF
TRBJ2-4 - many TRBV18 TGTGCCAGCTCACCCTACCAAGGAGACATTCAGTACTTC CASSPYQGDIQYF
TRBJ2-1 - many TRBV19 TGTGCCAGTACGGCAGGTTTTTACAATGAGCAGTTCTTC CASTAGFYNEQFF
TRBJ2-3 - - TRBV7-9 TGTGCCAGCAGCTTAGACGGGGACACAGATACGCAGTATTTT CASSLDGDTDTQYF
TRBJ2-3 TRBD2 many TRBV7-6 TGTGCCAGCAGCAAACTAGCGGGGCACACAGATACGCAGTATTTT CASSKLAGHTDTQYF
TRBJ2-7 TRBD2 many TRBV6-2/TRBV6-3 TGTGCCAGCAGCCCTACGCCAGGCTCCCGGACTAGCGGGAGATACGAGCAGTACTTC CASSPTPGSRTSGRYEQYF
TRBJ2-7 - many TRBV13 TGTGCCAGCAGCCGTAACCCTATACAGGGAGGGAACTCCTACGAGCAGTACTTC CASSRNPIQGGNSYEQYF
TRBJ1-1 TRBD1 many TRBV29-1 TGCAGCGTTGGGACAGGGGGCCTGTACACTGAAGCTTTCTTT CSVGTGGLYTEAFF
TRBJ2-5 TRBD2 many TRBV2 TGTGCCAGCAGTGAAGCTTTTGGGGGGGCTAGCGGGGTGTTCCTCCAAGAGACCCAGTACTTC CASSEAFGGASGVFLQETQYF
TRBJ1-1 - many TRBV5-5 TGTGCCAGCAGCTTGGGGGATGGCACTGAAGCTTTCTTT CASSLGDGTEAFF
TRBJ1-4 TRBD1 few TRBV4-1 TGCGCCAGCAGCCAAGATCCTCCCCAGGGGGCTGATGAAAAACTGTCTTTT CASSQDPPQGADEKLSF
TRBJ2-5 TRBD1 - TRBV29-1 TGCAGTAGACAGGGGTCGGACCAAGAGACCCAGTACTTC CSRQGSDQETQYF
TRBJ2-7 - many TRBV4-2 TGTGCCAGCAGCCATTTGGGGGCGTCCTACGAGCAGTACTTC CASSHLGASYEQYF
TRBJ1-5 - many TRBV5-8 TGTGCCAGCAGCTTGGTATCTAGCAATCAGCCCCAGCATTTT CASSLVSSNQPQHF
TRBJ2-3 TRBD2 many TRBV4-3 TGCGCCAGCAGCCCGGGTACTAGCGGATTCACAGATACGCAGTATTTT CASSPGTSGFTDTQYF
TRBJ2-7 - - TRBV6-5 TGTGCCAGCAGTTATGGGGTTGCCTACGAGCAGTACTTC CASSYGVAYEQYF
TRBJ2-7 - many TRBV14 TGTGCCAGCAGCCACGGGGTTTTTCCCTACGAGCAGTACTTC CASSHGVFPYEQYF
TRBJ2-3 - many TRBV21-1 TGTGCCAGCAGCCCAAGAGGTGGCGTCACAGATACGCAGTATTTT CASSPRGGVTDTQYF
TRBJ2-5 - many TRBV27 TGTGCCAGCAGTTTGACCAGGGGCTTGGAGACCCAGTACTTC CASSLTRGLETQYF
TRBJ2-3 - many TRBV5-4 TGTGCCAGCAGCGCTACAGATACGCAGTATTTT CASSATDTQYF
TRBJ2-7 - few TRBV27 TGTGCCAGCAGCTCTGGCGGGGCCCCCTACGAGCAGTACTTC CASSSGGAPYEQYF
TRBJ2-7 - many TRBV30 TGTGCCTGGAGTGTTGGGGCTTTCTTCGAGCAGTACTTC CAWSVGAFFEQYF
TRBJ2-3 - many TRBV19 TGTGCCACCCGCCGGGCGGGCAGGGGCACAGATACGCAGTATTTT CATRRAGRGTDTQYF
TRBJ1-6 TRBD1 - TRBV7-9 TGTGCCAGCAGCCCCCGACGAGGGACAGAGATTAATTCACCCCTCCACTTT CASSPRRGTEINSPLHF
TRBJ2-7 - few TRBV4-1 TGCGCCAGCAGTCCAGTAGGGCCAGGACCCTACGAGCAGTACTTC CASSPVGPGPYEQYF
TRBJ1-1 TRBD1 - TRBV2 TGTGCCAGCAGTGAAGGCTTCACAGGGGCAGGGATTGAAGCTTTCTTT CASSEGFTGAGIEAFF
TRBJ2-3 TRBD1 many TRBV7-2 TGTGCCAGCAGCGAAGGACAGGGGATGGCAGATACGCAGTATTTT CASSEGQGMADTQYF
TRBJ1-5 - many TRBV27 TGTGCCAGCAGGGCGATGAGCGGCAATCAGCCCCAGCATTTT CASRAMSGNQPQHF
TRBJ2-1 - - TRBV6-1 TGTGCCAGCAGTGAAGGGATAGGAGACTACTACAATGAGCAGTTCTTC CASSEGIGDYYNEQFF
TRBJ1-1 - many TRBV12-3/TRBV12-4 TGTGCCAGCAGTCCGGTTGGGATGGGGTTCACTGAAGCTTTCTTT CASSPVGMGFTEAFF
TRBJ2-1 - - TRBV10-3 TGTGCCATCAGTGAGGCAAGCTTAACTTACAATGAGCAGTTCTTC CAISEASLTYNEQFF
TRBJ2-6 - many TRBV19 TGTGCCAGTAGTATTATCCTTGGGGCAGGTGGAGCCAACGTCCTGACTTTC CASSIILGAGGANVLTF
TRBJ1-1 TRBD1 many TRBV29-1 TGCAGCGTTGAAGATCTTCGGGACAGTATGAACACTGAAGCTTTCTTT CSVEDLRDSMNTEAFF